A selection of T cell receptor beta chains follows, all from one sample in a study of T-cell reconstitution after alpha-beta-depleted transplantation in children. Via MiXCR, TCRdb re-called the PCR reads, giving one row per CDR3 protein. Of a few hundred thousand distinct CDR3 sequences listed, about 14% were seen once; the top ten hold about 4%. The material sequenced was PBMCs, taken from the stem cell graft. Receptors originate from a human donor who donated a stem cell graft to a child with Fanconi anemia. CDR3s include the opening cysteine and the closing phenylalanine or tryptophan. The order of the fields is D gene, V gene, clone size, J gene, CDR3 protein, CDR3 DNA. The D gene is left open where the match is weak. Clone size, where shown, is once, few, many, or a class for clones that have expanded.

d_gene: TRBD1
v_gene: TRBV12-3/TRBV12-4
abundance: few
j_gene: TRBJ1-6
CDR3aa: CASRGMDGSQGALHF
CDR3nt: TGTGCCAGCAGGGGGATGGACGGTTCCCAGGGGGCCCTCCACTTT

d_gene: TRBD1
v_gene: TRBV11-2
abundance: .
j_gene: TRBJ1-1
CDR3aa: CASSLVHPDRGDTEAFF
CDR3nt: TGTGCCAGCAGCTTAGTACATCCGGACAGGGGGGACACTGAAGCTTTCTTT

d_gene: .
v_gene: TRBV29-1
abundance: many
j_gene: TRBJ1-1
CDR3aa: CSVGRGKMNTEAFF
CDR3nt: TGCAGCGTTGGGCGGGGTAAAATGAACACTGAAGCTTTCTTT

d_gene: TRBD1
v_gene: TRBV12-3/TRBV12-4
abundance: .
j_gene: TRBJ1-1
CDR3aa: CASSPNRGWTEAFF
CDR3nt: TGTGCCAGCAGTCCGAACAGGGGCTGGACTGAAGCTTTCTTT

d_gene: .
v_gene: TRBV4-3
abundance: many
j_gene: TRBJ2-3
CDR3aa: CASSQDWTDTQYF
CDR3nt: TGCGCCAGCAGCCAAGACTGGACAGATACGCAGTATTTT

d_gene: .
v_gene: TRBV7-2
abundance: .
j_gene: TRBJ1-2
CDR3aa: CASSLTSSDSYGYTF
CDR3nt: TGTGCCAGTAGCTTAACCTCCTCAGATAGCTATGGCTACACCTTC

d_gene: .
v_gene: TRBV6-2/TRBV6-3
abundance: many
j_gene: TRBJ1-1
CDR3aa: CASTLGRGTEAFF
CDR3nt: TGTGCCAGCACCCTGGGGCGTGGGACTGAAGCTTTCTTT

d_gene: .
v_gene: TRBV5-6
abundance: few
j_gene: TRBJ2-7
CDR3aa: CASSLSRDPEQYF
CDR3nt: TGTGCCAGCAGCTTGTCCCGAGATCCCGAGCAGTACTTC

d_gene: .
v_gene: TRBV7-7
abundance: many
j_gene: TRBJ2-2
CDR3aa: CASSLSGVGGELFF
CDR3nt: TGTGCTAGCAGCTTATCCGGGGTTGGCGGGGAGCTGTTTTTT

d_gene: .
v_gene: TRBV15
abundance: .
j_gene: TRBJ2-5
CDR3aa: CATSRVGEETQYF
CDR3nt: TGTGCCACCAGCAGAGTAGGCGAGGAGACCCAGTACTTC

d_gene: .
v_gene: TRBV30
abundance: .
j_gene: TRBJ2-1
CDR3aa: CAWAARSWDEQFF
CDR3nt: TGTGCCTGGGCGGCAAGGAGTTGGGATGAGCAGTTCTTC

d_gene: TRBD1
v_gene: TRBV29-1
abundance: few
j_gene: TRBJ1-2
CDR3aa: CSVEGAGTGSGDYGYTF
CDR3nt: TGCAGCGTTGAAGGGGCCGGGACAGGTTCTGGGGACTATGGCTACACCTTC

d_gene: TRBD1
v_gene: TRBV20-1
abundance: few
j_gene: TRBJ1-2
CDR3aa: CSASQGGSSTGYTF
CDR3nt: TGCAGTGCTTCCCAGGGGGGATCCAGTACTGGCTACACCTTC

d_gene: .
v_gene: TRBV29-1
abundance: .
j_gene: TRBJ1-2
CDR3aa: CSVETGTNYGYTF
CDR3nt: TGCAGCGTTGAGACCGGGACGAACTATGGCTACACCTTC

d_gene: .
v_gene: TRBV27
abundance: .
j_gene: TRBJ1-6
CDR3aa: CASSLKGHISSYNSPLHF
CDR3nt: TGTGCCAGCAGTTTAAAAGGGCACATCAGCTCCTATAATTCACCCCTCCACTTT

d_gene: .
v_gene: TRBV6-1
abundance: few
j_gene: TRBJ2-5
CDR3aa: CASSDTGYRETQYF
CDR3nt: TGTGCCAGCAGCGATACAGGGTATAGAGAGACCCAGTACTTC

d_gene: .
v_gene: TRBV11-2
abundance: few
j_gene: TRBJ2-5
CDR3aa: CASSLVSNPPETQYF
CDR3nt: TGTGCCAGCAGCTTAGTTTCAAATCCCCCAGAGACCCAGTACTTC

d_gene: .
v_gene: TRBV10-3
abundance: few
j_gene: TRBJ1-1
CDR3aa: CAISRGDPNTEAFF
CDR3nt: TGTGCCATCAGTAGAGGAGACCCGAACACTGAAGCTTTCTTT

d_gene: .
v_gene: TRBV9
abundance: .
j_gene: TRBJ2-3
CDR3aa: CASSVRDGTDTQYF
CDR3nt: TGTGCCAGCAGCGTAAGGGACGGCACAGATACGCAGTATTTT

d_gene: .
v_gene: TRBV28
abundance: .
j_gene: TRBJ2-2
CDR3aa: CASSRLRPGELFF
CDR3nt: TGTGCCAGCAGTCGACTAAGGCCCGGGGAGCTGTTTTTT

d_gene: TRBD1
v_gene: TRBV10-3
abundance: many
j_gene: TRBJ1-1
CDR3aa: CAISEDRGRVAFF
CDR3nt: TGTGCCATCAGTGAGGACAGGGGGCGGGTGGCTTTCTTT

d_gene: .
v_gene: TRBV6-1
abundance: many
j_gene: TRBJ1-1
CDR3aa: CASSEDGQTYTEAFF
CDR3nt: TGTGCCAGCAGTGAAGACGGTCAGACATACACTGAAGCTTTCTTT

d_gene: .
v_gene: TRBV7-8
abundance: few
j_gene: TRBJ2-1
CDR3aa: CASSPTVGSSYNEQFF
CDR3nt: TGTGCCAGCAGCCCAACAGTCGGCAGCTCCTACAATGAGCAGTTCTTC

d_gene: TRBD1
v_gene: TRBV10-3
abundance: many
j_gene: TRBJ1-1
CDR3aa: CAISQTGEYTEAFF
CDR3nt: TGTGCCATCAGTCAGACAGGGGAGTACACTGAAGCTTTCTTT

d_gene: TRBD2
v_gene: TRBV10-3
abundance: many
j_gene: TRBJ2-1
CDR3aa: CAISKSSGGDYNEQFF
CDR3nt: TGTGCCATCAGTAAGAGTAGCGGGGGGGACTACAATGAGCAGTTCTTC

d_gene: .
v_gene: TRBV29-1
abundance: few
j_gene: TRBJ1-2
CDR3aa: CSARRAGDYGYTF
CDR3nt: TGCAGCGCCAGGAGGGCAGGCGATTATGGCTACACCTTC

d_gene: .
v_gene: TRBV12-3/TRBV12-4
abundance: few
j_gene: TRBJ2-3
CDR3aa: CASSRYPDTQYF
CDR3nt: TGTGCCAGCAGCCGGTATCCAGATACGCAGTATTTT

d_gene: .
v_gene: TRBV6-5
abundance: .
j_gene: TRBJ1-4
CDR3aa: CASSYLDRPNEKLFF
CDR3nt: TGTGCCAGCAGTTACCTCGATCGTCCTAATGAAAAACTGTTTTTT

d_gene: .
v_gene: TRBV3-1
abundance: .
j_gene: TRBJ1-2
CDR3aa: CASSQPGTNYGYTF
CDR3nt: TGTGCCAGCAGTCAACCCGGGACGAACTATGGCTACACCTTC

d_gene: TRBD1
v_gene: TRBV7-9
abundance: .
j_gene: TRBJ2-1
CDR3aa: CASSPRTGVYNEQFF
CDR3nt: TGTGCCAGCAGCCCTCGGACAGGGGTCTACAATGAGCAGTTCTTC

d_gene: .
v_gene: TRBV5-6
abundance: few
j_gene: TRBJ2-6
CDR3aa: CASRGRSGANVLTF
CDR3nt: TGTGCCAGCCGCGGAAGATCCGGGGCCAACGTCCTGACTTTC

d_gene: .
v_gene: TRBV27
abundance: many
j_gene: TRBJ1-2
CDR3aa: CASRPRAFYGYTF
CDR3nt: TGTGCCAGCAGGCCCCGGGCCTTCTATGGCTACACCTTC

d_gene: TRBD1
v_gene: TRBV19
abundance: .
j_gene: TRBJ2-7
CDR3aa: CASSIGTGDLYEQYF
CDR3nt: TGTGCCAGTAGTATCGGGACAGGGGACCTCTACGAGCAGTACTTC

d_gene: .
v_gene: TRBV12-3/TRBV12-4
abundance: many
j_gene: TRBJ1-1
CDR3aa: CASRLQQNTEAFF
CDR3nt: TGTGCCAGCAGATTACAGCAGAACACTGAAGCTTTCTTT